The 13 T cell receptor beta chains below all came from one sample that was sequenced in a study of long-term antiretroviral therapy in people with HIV. With survey level as its setting, the immunoSEQ assay was v3.0. Sequencing used immunoSEQ multiplex PCR; TCRdb keeps in-frame clones, though not all of them. The sample shows under 35,000 clones, around nine tenths of them seen only once. Sequencing used unsorted PBMCs, obtained 1.1 years after starting antiretroviral therapy. These receptors came from a man aged 18 to 29 with HIV.

The rearrangement links TRBV9 to TRBJ1-2; D unresolved. V was shortened by 2 bases and J by 11 bases, with 13 bases between the two germline ends. Germline CDR1 reads SGDLS; CDR2 reads YYNGEE. This CDR3 region has 12 residues. The CDR3: CASSVGLRGYTF. The DNA of the CDR3 is TGTGCCAGCAGCGTTGGTCTCCGGGGTTACACCTTC.

The chain uses TRBV28 and TRBJ2-7, with TRBD1 identical over 9 bases. Losses at the gene ends were 5 bases for V and 0 bases for J; bases not matched to a gene: 5. The germline gives CDR1 MDHEN, CDR2 SYDVKM. The CDR3 sequence is 15 residues long. CDR3 amino acids: CASSPRQGVSYEQYF. The CDR3 region has the DNA TGTGCCAGCAGTCCCAGACAGGGGGTCTCCTACGAGCAGTACTTC.

The chain recombines TRBV5-1 with TRBJ2-1; the D is unclear. Per germline, CDR1 SGHRS and CDR2 YFSETQ. The ends were cut back, 4 bases at V and 7 bases at J, with 15 bases in the middle. The CDR3 covers 14 residues. The CDR3 loop is CASSPPTGRNEQFF. Here the CDR3 DNA reads TGCGCCAGCAGCCCCCCTACTGGGCGGAATGAGCAGTTCTTC.

The chain links TRBV27 to TRBJ1-5; a weak D match, TRBD1 (5 bases). V was trimmed by 3 bases and J by 2 bases, leaving 11 bases between them. This CDR3 contains 15 residues. Germline V lookup: CDR1 MNHEY, CDR2 SMNVEV (reference sequence). The CDR3 loop is CASSFGAVGNQPQHF. CDR3 nucleotides: TGTGCCAGCAGTTTCGGGGCAGTGGGCAATCAGCCCCAGCATTTT.

V usage is TRBV18 and J usage is TRBJ1-1; 7 bases line up with TRBD1. Germline CDR1 KGHSH, CDR2 LQKENI. V gave up 3 bases and J gave up 7 bases; unmatched junction bases: 5. This CDR3 has 13 residues. CDR3 loop: CASSPQDRYEAFF. Written as DNA, the CDR3 is TGTGCCAGCTCACCCCAGGACAGGTATGAAGCTTTCTTT.

V usage is TRBV6-6 and J usage is TRBJ2-7, with TRBD2 as a possible D gene (6 bases). Germline V gene lookup returns CDR1 MNHNY and CDR2 SVGAGI (reference sequence). CDR3 size: 14 residues. The germline V and J ends were trimmed by 2 bases and 2 bases, with 10 bases remaining between them. CDR3 residues: CASSYGGTAYEQYF. DNA of the CDR3: TGTGCCAGCAGTTACGGGGGGACGGCCTACGAGCAGTACTTC.

This clone is medium-sized within its sample. J is TRBJ2-1 and V is TRBV4-2; D is unclear. This CDR3 is built from 16 residues. V lost 4 bases and J lost 2, with 15 bases in between. Germline CDR1 reads LGHNA; CDR2 reads YNFKEQ. This CDR3 is CASSLQKGWPYNEQFF. The CDR3 nucleotides read TGTGCCAGCAGCCTGCAAAAGGGATGGCCCTACAATGAGCAGTTCTTC.

The CDR3 spells CASSLTPIAGGSYEQYF. Here the CDR3 DNA reads TGTGCCAGCAGCTTAACCCCGATAGCGGGAGGCTCCTACGAGCAGTACTTC. The rearrangement joins TRBV7-3 to TRBJ2-7; 10 bases align to TRBD2. The CDR3 is 17 amino acids. CDR1 and CDR2 (germline): SGHTA, FQGTGA. Trimming removed 0 bases from V and 0 bases from J; junction bases left unmatched: 5.

This chain connects TRBV7-2 to TRBJ2-7, with 15 bases fitting TRBD2. V shed 3 bases, J shed 7 bases, and the junction held 10 bases outside the gene matches. Germline V gene data show CDR1 as SGHTA and CDR2 as FQGNSA. The CDR3 covers 17 residues. The CDR3 here is CASSFLGLAGGPGEQYF. Here the CDR3 DNA reads TGTGCCAGCAGCTTCCTCGGACTAGCGGGAGGGCCGGGAGAGCAGTACTTC.

Of note for this clone: This same CDR3 is encoded by further DNA sequences in the sample. The V call is TRBV5-1, the J call TRBJ1-2, with TRBD1 matching over 7 bases. This CDR3 spans 14 amino acids. Germline values: CDR1 SGHRS, CDR2 YFSETQ. Trimming at V came to 8 bases and at J to 5 bases, leaving 12 bases not matched to a gene. CDR3 amino acids: CASSLRQGGYGYTF. The CDR3 nucleotides are TGCGCCAGTAGCCTGCGACAGGGTGGGTATGGCTACACCTTC.

This chain links TRBV6-6 with TRBJ1-1; perhaps TRBD1 as D (5 bases). The CDR3 spans 15 residues. Germline values: CDR1 MNHNY, CDR2 SVGAGI (reference sequence). With 0 bases removed from V and 1 base from J, the gap between germline ends came to 9 bases. The CDR3 DNA reads TGTGCCAGCAGTTACTCGAGGCAGGGGAACACTGAAGCTTTCTTT. It is translated as CASSYSRQGNTEAFF.

The chain carries TRBV7-2 and TRBJ1-1; weak D call: TRBD1 (6 bases). The V gene's germline CDR1 is SGHTA and CDR2 FQGNSA. The CDR3 length is 13 residues. Trimming removed 6 bases at V and 3 bases at J, with 11 bases between. In DNA, the CDR3 is TGTGCCAGCAGATCCTACAGGGACACTGAAGCTTTCTTT. This encodes CASRSYRDTEAFF.

The chain joins TRBV10-3 to TRBJ2-7, with D maybe TRBD1 (6 bases). V gave up 7 bases and J gave up 0 bases, with 13 bases separating them. Germline V CDR1 and CDR2: ENHRY, SYGVKD. There are 14 residues in the CDR3. The CDR3 loop is CAINQGSSSYEQYF. The CDR3 DNA follows: TGTGCCATCAATCAGGGGTCGAGCTCCTACGAGCAGTACTTC.